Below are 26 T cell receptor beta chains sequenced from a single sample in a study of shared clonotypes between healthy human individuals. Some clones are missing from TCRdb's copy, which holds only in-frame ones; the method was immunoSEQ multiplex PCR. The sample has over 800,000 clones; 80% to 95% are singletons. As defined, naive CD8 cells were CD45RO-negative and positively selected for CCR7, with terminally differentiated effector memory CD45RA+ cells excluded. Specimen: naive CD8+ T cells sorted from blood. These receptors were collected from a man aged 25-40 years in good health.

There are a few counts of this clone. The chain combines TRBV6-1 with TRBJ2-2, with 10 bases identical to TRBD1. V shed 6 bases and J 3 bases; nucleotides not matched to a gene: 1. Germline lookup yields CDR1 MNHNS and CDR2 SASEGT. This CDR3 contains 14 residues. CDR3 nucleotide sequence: TGTGCCAGCAGCGGACAGGGGGACACCGGGGAGCTGTTTTTT. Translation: CASSGQGDTGELFF.

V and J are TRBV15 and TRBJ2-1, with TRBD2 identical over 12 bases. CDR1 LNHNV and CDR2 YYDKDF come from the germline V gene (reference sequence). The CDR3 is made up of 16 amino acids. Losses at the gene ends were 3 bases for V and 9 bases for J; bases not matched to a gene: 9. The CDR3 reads CATSRESSGRAGEQFF. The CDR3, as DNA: TGTGCCACCAGCAGGGAATCTAGCGGGAGGGCCGGTGAGCAGTTCTTC. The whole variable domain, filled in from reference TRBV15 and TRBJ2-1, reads DAMVIQNPRYQVTQFGKPVTLSCSQTLNHNVMYWYQQKSSQAPKLLFHYYDKDFNNEADTPDNFQSRRPNTSFCFLDIRSPGLGDTAMYLCATSRESSGRAGEQFFGPGTRLTVL.

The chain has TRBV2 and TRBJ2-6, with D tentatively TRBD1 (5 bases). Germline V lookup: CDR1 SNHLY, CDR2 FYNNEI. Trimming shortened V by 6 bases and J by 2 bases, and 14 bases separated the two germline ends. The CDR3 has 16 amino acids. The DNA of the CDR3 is TGTGCCAGCAGGGACACTCAAGGGGCTGGGGCCAACGTCCTGACTTTC. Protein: CASRDTQGAGANVLTF.

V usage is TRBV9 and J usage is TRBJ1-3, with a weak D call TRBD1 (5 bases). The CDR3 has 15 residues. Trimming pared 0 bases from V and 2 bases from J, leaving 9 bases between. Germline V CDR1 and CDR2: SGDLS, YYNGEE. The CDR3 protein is CASSVEGAPGNTIYF. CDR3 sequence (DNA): TGTGCCAGCAGCGTAGAAGGGGCCCCTGGAAACACCATATATTTT.

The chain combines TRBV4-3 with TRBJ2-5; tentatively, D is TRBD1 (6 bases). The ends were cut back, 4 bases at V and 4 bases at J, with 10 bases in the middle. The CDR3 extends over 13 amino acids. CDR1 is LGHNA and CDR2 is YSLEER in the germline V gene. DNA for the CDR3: TGCGCCAGCAGCCTCAGGGGTGGAGAGACCCAGTACTTC. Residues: CASSLRGGETQYF.

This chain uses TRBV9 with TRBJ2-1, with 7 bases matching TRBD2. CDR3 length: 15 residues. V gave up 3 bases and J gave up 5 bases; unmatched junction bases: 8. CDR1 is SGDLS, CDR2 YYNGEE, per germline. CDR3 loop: CASSAPLAGDNEQFF. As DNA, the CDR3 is TGTGCCAGCAGCGCCCCATTGGCGGGGGACAATGAGCAGTTCTTC.

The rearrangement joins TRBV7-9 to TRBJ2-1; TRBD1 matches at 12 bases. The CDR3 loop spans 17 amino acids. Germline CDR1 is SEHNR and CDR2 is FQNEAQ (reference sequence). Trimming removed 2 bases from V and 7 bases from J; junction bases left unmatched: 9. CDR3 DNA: TGTGCCAGCAGCTTACCGCACCGGGACAGGGGGCTTAATGAGCAGTTCTTC. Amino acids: CASSLPHRDRGLNEQFF.

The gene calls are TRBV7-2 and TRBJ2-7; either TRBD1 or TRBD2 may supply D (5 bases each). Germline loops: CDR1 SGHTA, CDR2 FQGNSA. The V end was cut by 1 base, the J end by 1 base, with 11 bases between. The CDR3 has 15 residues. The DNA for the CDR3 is TGTGCCAGCAGCTTAGGGCAGGGACCTTCCTACGAGCAGTACTTC. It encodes CASSLGQGPSYEQYF.

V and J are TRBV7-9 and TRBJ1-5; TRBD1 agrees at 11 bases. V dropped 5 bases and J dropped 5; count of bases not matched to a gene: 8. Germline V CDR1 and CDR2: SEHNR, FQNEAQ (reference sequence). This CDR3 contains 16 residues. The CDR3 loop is CASSHAWGQGDQPQHF. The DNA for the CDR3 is TGTGCCAGCAGCCATGCCTGGGGACAGGGGGATCAGCCCCAGCATTTT.

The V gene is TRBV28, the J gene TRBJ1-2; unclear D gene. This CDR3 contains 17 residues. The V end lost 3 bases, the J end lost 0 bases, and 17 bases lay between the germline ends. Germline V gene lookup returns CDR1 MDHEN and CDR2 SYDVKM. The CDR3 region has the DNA TGTGCCAGCAGTTTTCTTAGCCATTCCCAGACTAACTATGGCTACACCTTC. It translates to CASSFLSHSQTNYGYTF.

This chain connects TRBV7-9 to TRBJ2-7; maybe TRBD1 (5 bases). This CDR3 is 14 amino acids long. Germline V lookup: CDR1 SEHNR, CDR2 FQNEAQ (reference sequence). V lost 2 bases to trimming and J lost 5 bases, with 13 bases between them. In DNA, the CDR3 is TGTGCCAGCAGCTTATCAGGGTCTCCCCACGAGCAGTACTTC. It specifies CASSLSGSPHEQYF.

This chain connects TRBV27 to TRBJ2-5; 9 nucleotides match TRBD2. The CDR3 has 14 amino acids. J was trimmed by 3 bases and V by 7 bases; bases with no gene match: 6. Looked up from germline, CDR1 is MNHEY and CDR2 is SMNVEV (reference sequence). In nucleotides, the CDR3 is TGTGCCAGCACCCCCTTAGCGGGAGAAGAGACCCAGTACTTC. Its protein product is CASTPLAGEETQYF.

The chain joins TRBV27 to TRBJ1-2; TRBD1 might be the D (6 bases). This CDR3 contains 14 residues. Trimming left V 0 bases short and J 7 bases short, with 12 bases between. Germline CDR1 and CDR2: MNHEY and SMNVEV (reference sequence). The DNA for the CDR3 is TGTGCCAGCAGTTTATCGGGGGCGGGGGCTGGCTACACCTTC. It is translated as CASSLSGAGAGYTF.

Written as DNA, the CDR3 is TGTGCCAGCAGTGAAGTTTGGTCCAAACTAGGGGACACTGAAGCTTTCTTT. Encoded protein: CASSEVWSKLGDTEAFF. This sequence joins TRBV2 and TRBJ1-1; a weak D match, TRBD1 (5 bases). Germline loops: CDR1 SNHLY, CDR2 FYNNEI. The CDR3 extends over 17 amino acids. Trimming cost V 1 base and J 3 bases, with 18 bases left between them.

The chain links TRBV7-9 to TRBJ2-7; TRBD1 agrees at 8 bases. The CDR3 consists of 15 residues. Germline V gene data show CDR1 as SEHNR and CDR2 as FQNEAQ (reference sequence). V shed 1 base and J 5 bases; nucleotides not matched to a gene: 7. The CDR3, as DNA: TGTGCCAGCAGCTTAGTGACAGGGGCTTTGGACGAGCAGTACTTC. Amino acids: CASSLVTGALDEQYF.

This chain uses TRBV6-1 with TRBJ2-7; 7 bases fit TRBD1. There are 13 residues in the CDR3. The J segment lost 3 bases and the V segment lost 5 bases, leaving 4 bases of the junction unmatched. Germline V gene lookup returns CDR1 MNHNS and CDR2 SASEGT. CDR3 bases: TGTGCCAGCAGTACTTACAGGGGCTACGAGCAGTACTTC. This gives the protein CASSTYRGYEQYF.

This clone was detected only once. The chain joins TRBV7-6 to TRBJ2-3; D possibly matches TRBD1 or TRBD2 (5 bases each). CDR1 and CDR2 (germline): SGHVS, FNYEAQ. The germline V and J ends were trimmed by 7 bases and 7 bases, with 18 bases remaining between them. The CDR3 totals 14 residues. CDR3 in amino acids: CASINPPEGNTQYF. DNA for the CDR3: TGTGCCAGCATAAACCCGCCCGAGGGGAATACGCAGTATTTT. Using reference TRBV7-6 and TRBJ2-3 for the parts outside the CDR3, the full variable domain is GAGVSQSPRYKVTKRGQDVALRCDPISGHVSLYWYRQALGQGPEFLTYFNYEAQQDKSGLPNDRFSAERPEGSISTLTIQRTEQRDSAMYRCASINPPEGNTQYFGPGTRLTVL.

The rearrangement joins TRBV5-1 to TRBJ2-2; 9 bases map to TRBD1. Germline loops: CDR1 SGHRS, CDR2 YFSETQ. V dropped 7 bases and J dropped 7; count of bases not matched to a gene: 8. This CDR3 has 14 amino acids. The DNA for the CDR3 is TGCGCCAGCTGGACAGGGGAAATTAGCGGGGAGCTGTTTTTT. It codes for CASWTGEISGELFF.

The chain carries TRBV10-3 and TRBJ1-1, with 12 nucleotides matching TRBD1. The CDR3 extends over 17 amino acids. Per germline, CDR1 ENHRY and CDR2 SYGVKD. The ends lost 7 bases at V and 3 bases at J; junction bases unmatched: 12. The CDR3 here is CAINEGDRGLEDTEAFF. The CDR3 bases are TGTGCCATCAACGAGGGGGACAGGGGGCTAGAAGACACTGAAGCTTTCTTT.

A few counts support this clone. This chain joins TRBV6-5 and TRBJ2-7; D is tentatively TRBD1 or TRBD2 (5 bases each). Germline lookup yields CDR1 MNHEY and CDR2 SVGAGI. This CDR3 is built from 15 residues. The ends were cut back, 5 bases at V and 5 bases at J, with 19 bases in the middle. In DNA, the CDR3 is TGTGCCAGCAGTATACAGGTAATCGGGGTCCACGAGCAGTACTTC. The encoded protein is CASSIQVIGVHEQYF.

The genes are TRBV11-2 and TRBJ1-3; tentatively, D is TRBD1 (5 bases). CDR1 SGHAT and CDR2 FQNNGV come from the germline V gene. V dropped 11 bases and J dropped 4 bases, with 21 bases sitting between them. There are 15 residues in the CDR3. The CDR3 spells CALLGRAGRGNTIYF. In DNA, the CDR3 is TGTGCCCTACTGGGGCGGGCAGGGAGAGGAAACACCATATATTTT.

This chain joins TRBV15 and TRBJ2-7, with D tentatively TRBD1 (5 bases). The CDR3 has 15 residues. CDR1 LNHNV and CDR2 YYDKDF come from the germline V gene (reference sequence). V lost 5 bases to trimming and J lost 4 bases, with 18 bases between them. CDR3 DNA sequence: TGTGCCACCAGCTCGCTCGAAGGGGCGTGGTACGAGCAGTACTTC. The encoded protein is CATSSLEGAWYEQYF.

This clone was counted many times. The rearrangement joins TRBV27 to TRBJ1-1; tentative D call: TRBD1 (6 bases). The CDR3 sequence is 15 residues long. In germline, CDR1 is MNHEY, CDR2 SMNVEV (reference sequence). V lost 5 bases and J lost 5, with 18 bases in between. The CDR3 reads CASSLMPGTITEAFF. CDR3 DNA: TGTGCCAGCAGTCTTATGCCCGGGACAATTACTGAAGCTTTCTTT.

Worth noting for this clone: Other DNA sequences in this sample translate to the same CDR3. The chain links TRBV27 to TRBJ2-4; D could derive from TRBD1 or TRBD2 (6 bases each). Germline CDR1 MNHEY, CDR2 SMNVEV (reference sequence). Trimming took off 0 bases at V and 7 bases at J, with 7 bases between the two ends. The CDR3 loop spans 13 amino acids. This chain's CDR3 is CASSLSGGNIQYF. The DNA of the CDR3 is TGTGCCAGCAGTTTATCCGGGGGCAACATTCAGTACTTC.

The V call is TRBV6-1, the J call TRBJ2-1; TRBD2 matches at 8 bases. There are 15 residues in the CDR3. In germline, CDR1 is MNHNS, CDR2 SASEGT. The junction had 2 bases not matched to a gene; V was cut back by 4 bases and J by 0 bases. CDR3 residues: CASSVLAASYNEQFF. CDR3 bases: TGTGCCAGCAGTGTACTAGCGGCCTCCTACAATGAGCAGTTCTTC.

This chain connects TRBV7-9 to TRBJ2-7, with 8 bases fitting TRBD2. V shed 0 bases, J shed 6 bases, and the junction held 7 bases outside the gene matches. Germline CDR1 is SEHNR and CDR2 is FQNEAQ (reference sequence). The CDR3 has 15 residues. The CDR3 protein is CASSLASGTRIEQYF. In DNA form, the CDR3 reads TGTGCCAGCAGCTTAGCGTCCGGGACTAGAATCGAGCAGTACTTC. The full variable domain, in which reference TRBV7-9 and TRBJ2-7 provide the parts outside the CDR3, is DTGVSQNPRHKITKRGQNVTFRCDPISEHNRLYWYRQTLGQGPEFLTYFQNEAQLEKSRLLSDRFSAERPKGSFSTLEIQRTEQGDSAMYLCASSLASGTRIEQYFGPGTRLTVT.